These T cell receptor beta chains were read from a single sample in a study of response to subunit inactivated influenza vaccine. A single record per CDR3 protein comes from TCRdb applying MiXCR to the RT-PCR reads. The sample includes 500,000 to 550,000 distinct CDR3 sequences, roughly 23% of them seen just once. Another study also made use of these data, one on T cells expressing NK-cell markers.

The sample consisted of CD4+ T cells sorted from PBMCs, taken 12 days after vaccination. These TCRs come from a man aged 50-60 years who received an inactivated influenza vaccine. Both conserved end residues are part of each CDR3. A D gene is named only where the DNA matches it firmly. Size is stated for part of the rows, as once, few or many counts, or as a class when the clone is expanded.

.	TRBV27	.	TRBJ2-4	CASSSPLRAGAKNIQYF	TGTGCCAGCAGTTCCCCTTTAAGGGCGGGAGCCAAAAACATTCAGTACTTC
few	TRBV7-3	.	TRBJ2-1	CASSLVPGHGKNEQFF	TGTGCCAGCAGCTTAGTCCCAGGGCACGGAAAAAATGAGCAGTTCTTC
once	TRBV4-3	.	TRBJ1-2	CASSQDTGTPGGIYGYTF	TGCGCCAGCAGCCAAGACACAGGGACTCCAGGAGGGATCTATGGCTACACCTTC
.	TRBV7-2	TRBD1	TRBJ2-1	CASSVAGTGGREQFF	TGTGCCAGCAGCGTAGCCGGGACAGGGGGCCGTGAGCAGTTCTTC
few	TRBV28	TRBD1	TRBJ2-7	CASRPGQGSYEQYF	TGTGCCAGCAGACCGGGACAGGGGTCCTACGAGCAGTACTTC
.	TRBV10-3	TRBD1	TRBJ1-5	CAIRRQGDQPQHF	TGTGCCATCAGAAGGCAGGGGGATCAGCCCCAGCATTTT
once	TRBV6-5	.	TRBJ1-6	CASSYTAGEVSNSPLHF	TGTGCCAGCAGTTATACGGCCGGGGAGGTGTCTAATTCACCCCTCCACTTT
.	TRBV12-3/TRBV12-4	.	TRBJ1-5	CASSLALLIRGNQPQHF	TGTGCCAGCAGTTTAGCTTTGTTAATACGGGGCAATCAGCCCCAGCATTTT
.	TRBV20-1	TRBD1	TRBJ1-5	CSAREGGQGNQPQHF	TGCAGTGCTAGAGAGGGTGGACAGGGGAATCAGCCCCAGCATTTT
few	TRBV27	.	TRBJ1-1	CASKLPIRGRDTEAFF	TGTGCCAGCAAGCTCCCCATACGGGGTCGTGACACTGAAGCTTTCTTT
few	TRBV7-9	TRBD1	TRBJ1-5	CASSSTGGHQPQHF	TGTGCCAGCAGCTCGACAGGGGGCCATCAGCCCCAGCATTTT
.	TRBV20-1	.	TRBJ2-4	CSARREPGPLAKNIQYF	TGCAGTGCTAGAAGGGAACCAGGCCCACTAGCCAAAAACATTCAGTACTTC
few	TRBV5-1	TRBD2	TRBJ2-1	CASSLDGTRGYNEQFF	TGCGCCAGCAGCTTAGACGGGACTAGGGGCTACAATGAGCAGTTCTTC
.	TRBV10-2	TRBD2	TRBJ2-1	CSGGGPYYNEQFF	TGCTCCGGCGGGGGACCCTACTACAATGAGCAGTTCTTC
.	TRBV7-6	TRBD1	TRBJ2-3	CASSLRQGENTDTQYF	TGTGCCAGCAGCTTACGGCAGGGGGAGAACACAGATACGCAGTATTTT
few	TRBV7-9	.	TRBJ1-2	CASRRETGNYGYTF	TGTGCCAGCAGACGGGAAACTGGGAACTATGGCTACACCTTC
few	TRBV7-2	.	TRBJ1-2	CASSLDGGGYGYTF	TGTGCCAGCAGCTTAGACGGGGGAGGGTATGGCTACACCTTC
few	TRBV9	.	TRBJ2-3	CASSFRPSIADTQYF	TGTGCCAGCAGCTTTCGACCCTCAATCGCAGATACGCAGTATTTT
.	TRBV11-2	TRBD2	TRBJ2-1	CASSPQPAGGINEQFF	TGTGCCAGCAGCCCGCAACCAGCGGGAGGTATTAATGAGCAGTTCTTC
once	TRBV20-1	.	TRBJ2-3	CTSPSTADTQYF	TGCACAAGTCCCTCGACAGCAGATACGCAGTATTTT
few	TRBV3-1	.	TRBJ1-1	CASSQESGGTEAFF	TGTGCCAGCAGCCAAGAATCTGGGGGGACTGAAGCTTTCTTT
few	TRBV7-2	TRBD1	TRBJ1-3	CASSRTGAYTIYF	TGTGCCAGCAGCAGGACAGGGGCCTACACCATATATTTT
.	TRBV10-3	.	TRBJ2-7	CAISGGTRYEQYF	TGTGCCATCAGTGGGGGGACTCGCTACGAGCAGTACTTC
.	TRBV12-3/TRBV12-4	TRBD1	TRBJ1-2	CASTGQGRPGNGYTF	TGTGCCAGCACCGGACAGGGGCGGCCCGGGAATGGCTACACCTTC
few	TRBV12-3/TRBV12-4	.	TRBJ1-4	CASTPSPTGGEKLFF	TGTGCCAGCACCCCATCCCCGACAGGCGGTGAAAAACTGTTTTTT
.	TRBV21-1	.	TRBJ2-7	CASSCRDPYEQYF	TGTGCCAGCAGCTGTCGGGATCCCTACGAGCAGTACTTC
few	TRBV10-3	.	TRBJ1-5	CAISANGYDQPQHF	TGTGCCATCAGTGCTAATGGGTACGATCAGCCCCAGCATTTT
few	TRBV10-3	TRBD2	TRBJ2-2	CAISESVRRLAGTGELFF	TGTGCCATCAGTGAGTCGGTTAGACGGCTAGCGGGCACCGGGGAGCTGTTTTTT
many	TRBV5-1	.	TRBJ2-1	CASATSGSSYNEQFF	TGCGCCAGCGCCACCAGCGGGTCTTCCTACAATGAGCAGTTCTTC
.	TRBV12-3/TRBV12-4	.	TRBJ1-2	CASTLPGEGYTF	TGTGCCAGCACCCTACCTGGTGAGGGCTACACCTTC
.	TRBV20-1	.	TRBJ2-7	CSARTVSSYEQYF	TGCAGTGCAAGGACAGTTAGCTCCTACGAGCAGTACTTC
.	TRBV7-2	.	TRBJ2-1	CASSLGFAAYNEQFF	TGTGCCAGCAGCTTAGGGTTTGCAGCCTACAATGAGCAGTTCTTC
few	TRBV6-2/TRBV6-3	TRBD1	TRBJ1-5	CASTDTGDQPQHF	TGTGCCAGCACCGATACAGGGGATCAGCCCCAGCATTTT
few	TRBV6-2/TRBV6-3	.	TRBJ2-2	CASSTGLRNTGELFF	TGTGCCAGCAGCACAGGGCTGAGGAACACCGGGGAGCTGTTTTTT
.	TRBV7-6	.	TRBJ2-7	CASSRTTLWDEQYF	TGTGCCAGCAGCCGGACTACCCTTTGGGACGAGCAGTACTTC
.	TRBV10-3	.	TRBJ2-3	CAISEGVSTDTQYF	TGTGCCATCAGTGAGGGAGTAAGCACAGATACGCAGTATTTT
.	TRBV7-2	TRBD1	TRBJ1-2	CASSLEVGTGFLGYTF	TGTGCCAGCAGCTTAGAGGTTGGGACAGGGTTCTTGGGCTACACCTTC
few	TRBV12-3/TRBV12-4	.	TRBJ2-2	CASSDVGELFF	TGTGCCAGCAGCGACGTCGGGGAGCTGTTTTTT
many	TRBV5-1	TRBD2	TRBJ2-7	CASSFSSGGYEQYF	TGCGCCAGCAGCTTTTCTAGCGGGGGCTACGAGCAGTACTTC
few	TRBV5-1	.	TRBJ1-2	CASRASGSNYGYTF	TGCGCCAGCAGAGCCTCAGGGTCTAACTATGGCTACACCTTC
few	TRBV10-3	.	TRBJ1-1	CAISVQRVNTEAFF	TGTGCCATCAGTGTCCAAAGAGTGAACACTGAAGCTTTCTTT
.	TRBV20-1	.	TRBJ2-5	CSALDMETQYF	TGCAGTGCACTAGACATGGAGACCCAGTACTTC
.	TRBV14	.	TRBJ1-2	CASSQTMGTYGYTF	TGTGCCAGCAGCCAAACTATGGGCACCTATGGCTACACCTTC
.	TRBV29-1	TRBD1	TRBJ1-5	CSVETGGGNQPQHF	TGCAGCGTTGAGACAGGGGGCGGCAATCAGCCCCAGCATTTT
few	TRBV27	.	TRBJ2-1	CASSLQGFTNEQFF	TGTGCCAGCAGTTTGCAGGGGTTTACCAATGAGCAGTTCTTC
.	TRBV2	.	TRBJ1-1	CASSEAREVMNTEAFF	TGTGCCAGCAGTGAAGCGCGTGAAGTCATGAACACTGAAGCTTTCTTT
.	TRBV11-2	.	TRBJ1-5	CASSPTRGRLSGSNQPQHF	TGTGCCAGCAGCCCCACGCGGGGGCGCCTCTCGGGAAGCAATCAGCCCCAGCATTTT
.	TRBV4-2	.	TRBJ2-7	CASSRETNLYEQYF	TGTGCCAGCAGCCGTGAGACCAATCTCTACGAGCAGTACTTC
many	TRBV7-2	TRBD2	TRBJ2-1	CASSFTGTSGYNEQFF	TGTGCCAGCAGCTTCACCGGGACTAGCGGCTACAATGAGCAGTTCTTC
.	TRBV7-9	TRBD1	TRBJ2-2	CASSPPPGQGRTGELFF	TGTGCCAGCAGCCCCCCACCGGGACAGGGCAGGACCGGGGAGCTGTTTTTT
.	TRBV12-3/TRBV12-4	TRBD1	TRBJ2-1	CASSKGTAASGTQFF	TGTGCCAGCAGTAAAGGGACAGCCGCCTCCGGTACGCAGTTCTTC
few	TRBV10-3	.	TRBJ2-5	CAISEGQGRRETQYF	TGTGCCATCAGTGAAGGTCAGGGAAGGCGGGAGACCCAGTACTTC
many	TRBV20-1	.	TRBJ1-3	CSVSYSGNTIYF	TGCAGTGTGTCCTACTCTGGAAACACCATATATTTT
many	TRBV4-1	TRBD2	TRBJ2-3	CASSQDLIAGGISTDTQYF	TGCGCCAGCAGCCAAGATTTAATAGCGGGGGGGATAAGCACAGATACGCAGTATTTT
few	TRBV7-9	.	TRBJ2-7	CASSLGLAPYEQYF	TGTGCCAGCAGCTTAGGGCTAGCCCCGTACGAGCAGTACTTC